The T cell receptor beta chain described here comes from a study of T cell repertoires in cytomegalovirus infection. On the study more broadly: Both CMV infection and a matching HLA type were indicated by public TCR beta signatures.

Study results and caveats: Cumulative public TCR beta family frequency identified CMV carriers with the relevant HLA. The ex vivo response was dominated by HLA-C-restricted CMV-specific TCR beta clonotypes.

One entry per CDR3 protein, called by TCRdb with MiXCR from the reads. The sample comprises tens of thousands of distinct CDR3 sequences, more than 25% of which are singletons, and 70% rests with the top ten. Germline values: CDR1 SGHTA, CDR2 FQGNSA. This CDR3 contains 15 residues. V gave up 5 bases and J gave up 5 bases; unmatched junction bases: 11. The table lists this clonotype with many counts. Its cognate antigen is unknown. This TCR came from a human donor in good health (CMV status not recorded). Some clones in this sample may be carry-over from other donors' samples. The rearrangement joins TRBV7-2 to TRBJ2-5; 7 nucleotides align to TRBD1. Sequencing was carried out using PBMCs, sequenced either directly or after in vitro stimulation (not recorded which). CDR3 in DNA: TGTGCCAGCAGCCCTAGACAGGGTGGGCGGGAGACCCAGTACTTC. Protein sequence: CASSPRQGGRETQYF.